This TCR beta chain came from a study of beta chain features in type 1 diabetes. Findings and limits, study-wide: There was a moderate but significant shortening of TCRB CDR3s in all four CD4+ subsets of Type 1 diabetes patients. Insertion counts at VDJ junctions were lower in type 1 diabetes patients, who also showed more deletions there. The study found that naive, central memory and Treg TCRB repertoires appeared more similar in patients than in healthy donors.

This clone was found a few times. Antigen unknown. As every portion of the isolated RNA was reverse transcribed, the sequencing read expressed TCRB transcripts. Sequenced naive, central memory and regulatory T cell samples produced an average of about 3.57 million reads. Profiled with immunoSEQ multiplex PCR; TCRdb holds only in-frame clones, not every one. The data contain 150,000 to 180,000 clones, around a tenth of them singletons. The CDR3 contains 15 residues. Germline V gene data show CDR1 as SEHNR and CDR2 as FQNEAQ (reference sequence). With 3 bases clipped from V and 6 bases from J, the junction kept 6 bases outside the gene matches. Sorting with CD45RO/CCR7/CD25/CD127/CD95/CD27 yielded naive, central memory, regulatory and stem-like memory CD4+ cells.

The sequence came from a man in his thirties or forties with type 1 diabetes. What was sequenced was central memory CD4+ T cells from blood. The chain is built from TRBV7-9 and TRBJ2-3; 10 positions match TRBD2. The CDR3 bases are TGTGCCAGCAGCTTTGCTAGCGGGAGACCCGATACGCAGTATTTT. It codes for CASSFASGRPDTQYF.